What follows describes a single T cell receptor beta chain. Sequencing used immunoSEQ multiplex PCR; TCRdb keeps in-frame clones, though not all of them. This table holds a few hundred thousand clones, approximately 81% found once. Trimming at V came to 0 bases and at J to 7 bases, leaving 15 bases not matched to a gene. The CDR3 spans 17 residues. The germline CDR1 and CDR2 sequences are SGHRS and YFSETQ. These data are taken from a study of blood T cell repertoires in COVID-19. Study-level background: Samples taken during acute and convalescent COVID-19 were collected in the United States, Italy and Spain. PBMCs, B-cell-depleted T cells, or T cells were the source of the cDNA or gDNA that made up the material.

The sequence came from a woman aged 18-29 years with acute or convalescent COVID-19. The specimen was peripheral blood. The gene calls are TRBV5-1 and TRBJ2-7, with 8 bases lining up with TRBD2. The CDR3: CASSLAGGTRFSREQYF. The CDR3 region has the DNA TGCGCCAGCAGCTTGGCGGGGGGGACGAGGTTTTCCCGGGAGCAGTACTTC.